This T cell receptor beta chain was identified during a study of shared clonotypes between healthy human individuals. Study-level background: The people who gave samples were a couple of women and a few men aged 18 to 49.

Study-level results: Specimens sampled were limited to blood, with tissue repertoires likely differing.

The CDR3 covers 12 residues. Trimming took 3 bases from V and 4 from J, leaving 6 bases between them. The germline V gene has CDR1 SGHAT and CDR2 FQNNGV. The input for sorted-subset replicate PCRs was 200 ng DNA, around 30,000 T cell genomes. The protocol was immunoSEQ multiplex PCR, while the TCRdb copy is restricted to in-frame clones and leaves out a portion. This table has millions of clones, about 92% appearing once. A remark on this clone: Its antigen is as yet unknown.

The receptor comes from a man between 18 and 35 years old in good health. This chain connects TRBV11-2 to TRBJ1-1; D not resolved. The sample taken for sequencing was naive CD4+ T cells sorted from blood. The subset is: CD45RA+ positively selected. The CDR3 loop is CASSFFRTEAFF. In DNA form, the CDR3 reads TGTGCCAGCAGCTTCTTCCGCACTGAAGCTTTCTTT. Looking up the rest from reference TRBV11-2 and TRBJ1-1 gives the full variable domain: EAGVAQSPRYKIIEKRQSVAFWCNPISGHATLYWYQQILGQGPKLLIQFQNNGVVDDSQLPKDRFSAERLKGVDSTLKIQPAKLEDSAVYLCASSFFRTEAFFGQGTRLTVV.